This TCR beta chain was obtained from a study of human T cells and chemical hapten exposure (dated by TCRdb to the early 2020s). Turning to the overall study: For sensitization, 2% DPC in acetone was applied to an approximately 2 cm by approximately 2 cm area of upper inner arm skin. Throughout the approximately 25-week study period, patients were also given weekly therapeutic DPC doses on the scalp. Patch testing was performed on the upper back with Finn chambers containing 0.01% DPC, and the patch tests were scored after 6 days according to International Contact Dermatitis Research Group standards. Alopecia areata with under or over 50% scalp involvement, alopecia totalis and alopecia universalis were represented in the patient cohort, which was mostly female. Libraries were pooled for sequencing, and variation in per-sample TCR yields was attributed mainly to small differences in library volumes within the pool. The study tracked peripheral blood TCR repertoire changes in vivo during primary and secondary sensitization to the hapten diphenylcyclopropenone (DPC) in alopecia patients. Blood samples were taken from patients before sensitization (week 0) and at 2, 6 and about 24 weeks after DPC sensitization. For TCR sequencing, blood came from 25 to 30 alopecia patients at anywhere from one to four time points (pre-sensitization, 2, 6 and 24 weeks).

Library preparation used RACE. Sequenced using a NextSeq 500. During library preparation, unique molecular identifiers were attached to individual cDNA molecules so that TCRs could be counted quantitatively and reproducibly. For every blood RNA sample, sequencing covered both the TCR alpha and TCR beta chains. From the authors' description of their analysis: Samples had a median of about 96,000 TCRs, with a range from 23,224 to 690,600. V, J and CDR3 annotation of the TCR reads was carried out using the Decombinator software suite. To make PS versus PT1 abundance plots, every sample was subsampled to the same number of TCRs (28,000). TCRs were defined as expanded if absent before sensitization and observed at least eight times at the 2-week time point. The raw public reads went through TCRdb reprocessing: fastp at Q25, MiXCR clone calling, in-frame beta chains kept. Rows merge per CDR3 protein into single entries with the most common DNA and genes. The V and J calls, along with clone size, are taken from TCRdb and not from the paper's own processing. The table for this sample lists about 290,000 distinct CDR3 sequences; approximately 7.5% of them were counted only once. Of the sample, 1.2% falls within the top ten clones.

The full study reports these points: DPC sensitization did not change the number of TCRs with a frequency above 1 in 1000, and there was no evidence of changes in global repertoire structure. After repeated subsampling, changes were observed in the strength of the expansion versus patch-test correlation and in the threshold at which the correlation became significant. All patients had alopecia, a presumed autoimmune disease, so their immune response might differ from that of healthy individuals. Patch test score was positively correlated with the number of PT1 expanded TCRs, with significance at thresholds 8, 16 and 32 but not at 4. Expanded TCRs formed significantly more large CDR3 similarity clusters than pre-sensitization or healthy control sets, consistent with antigen-driven responses.

Per the publication, the time point label means: pre-sensitization, week 0. Explained via the paper, the treatment or condition label denotes: therapeutic diphenylcyclopropenone sensitization with weekly scalp DPC. Blood at each patch-test visit was drawn before the patch test was applied. Eligible patients were aged 18 to 70, diagnosed with alopecia, deemed suitable for DPC therapy, and excluded if pregnant. Total RNA was extracted from unfractionated whole blood that had been collected in Tempus Blood RNA tubes. At the junction V is shortened by 3 bases and J by 0 bases, with 15 bases in between. CDR1 DFQATT and CDR2 SNEGSKA were looked up in the germline V gene (reference sequence). The CDR3, from cysteine to phenylalanine, totals 16 residues. Only CDR3 DNA remains: 48 bases, in frame from the first base. This clonotype was seen ten or more times. What antigen it recognizes has not been identified. Base qualities are missing; no much larger clone stands one base away.

This material consisted of whole blood, taken in connection with sensitization to the hapten diphenylcyclopropenone (DPC). The chain was built from TRBV20-1 and TRBJ1-5, with an unclear D gene assignment. This clonotype was obtained from a young man with alopecia areata. Some clones in this sample may be carry-over from other donors' samples. The CDR3 region reads CSASSGPKDSNQPQHF. The nucleotide sequence is TGCAGTGCTAGTTCCGGGCCAAAAGATAGCAATCAGCCCCAGCATTTT.